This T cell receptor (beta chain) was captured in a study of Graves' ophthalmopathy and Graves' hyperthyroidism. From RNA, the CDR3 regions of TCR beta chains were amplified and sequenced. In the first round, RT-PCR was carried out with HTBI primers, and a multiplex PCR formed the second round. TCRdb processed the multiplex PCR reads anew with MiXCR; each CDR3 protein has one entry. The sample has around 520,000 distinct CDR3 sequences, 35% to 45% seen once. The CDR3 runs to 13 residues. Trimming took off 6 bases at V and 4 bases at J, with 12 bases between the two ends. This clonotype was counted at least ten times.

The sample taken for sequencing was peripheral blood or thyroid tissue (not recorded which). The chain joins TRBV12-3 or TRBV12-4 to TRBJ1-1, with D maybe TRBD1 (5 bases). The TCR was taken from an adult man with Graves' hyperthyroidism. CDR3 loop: CASSFLGATEAFF. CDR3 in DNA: TGTGCCAGCAGCTTCCTTGGGGCCACTGAAGCTTTCTTT.